Listed below are T cell receptor beta chains from one sample, sequenced in a study of blood T cell repertoires in COVID-19. Profiled with immunoSEQ multiplex PCR; TCRdb holds only in-frame clones, not every one. The sample carries around 200,000 clones, 85% recorded once. Material for sequencing was PBMCs or T cells enriched from blood (not recorded which). Receptors originate from a middle-aged man who had recovered from COVID-19. Both conserved end residues are part of each CDR3. A D gene is named only where the DNA matches it firmly. For some rows the clone size is stated as once, few or many, or as a class when expanded; others skip it.

clone size: .
J gene: TRBJ1-3
V gene: TRBV5-1
D gene: .
CDR3 DNA: TGCGCCAGCAGGGGGGCGGCAAACACCATATATTTT
CDR3 protein: CASRGAANTIYF

clone size: few
J gene: TRBJ1-5
V gene: TRBV30
D gene: .
CDR3 DNA: TGTGCCTGGAGTGGGGGAGATCAGCCCCAGCATTTT
CDR3 protein: CAWSGGDQPQHF

clone size: .
J gene: TRBJ1-6
V gene: TRBV27
D gene: .
CDR3 DNA: TGTGCCAGCAGTCGACTAGGGGCGCGGGATTCACCCCTCCACTTT
CDR3 protein: CASSRLGARDSPLHF

clone size: .
J gene: TRBJ2-1
V gene: TRBV5-1
D gene: TRBD2
CDR3 DNA: TGCGCCAGCAGCTTGGGCTTGACTAGCGGGCGGGTCTACAATGAGCAGTTCTTC
CDR3 protein: CASSLGLTSGRVYNEQFF

clone size: .
J gene: TRBJ2-1
V gene: TRBV7-9
D gene: TRBD1
CDR3 DNA: TGTGCCAGCAGCCCTGACAGGGGATTTTTTAATGAGCAGTTCTTC
CDR3 protein: CASSPDRGFFNEQFF

clone size: .
J gene: TRBJ1-5
V gene: TRBV2
D gene: .
CDR3 DNA: TGTGCCAGCAAGGGGGGGACAATCAATCAGCCCCAGCATTTT
CDR3 protein: CASKGGTINQPQHF

clone size: .
J gene: TRBJ1-1
V gene: TRBV30
D gene: .
CDR3 DNA: TGTGCCTGGACGAGGGGGGGCGCTGTTACTGAAGCTTTCTTT
CDR3 protein: CAWTRGGAVTEAFF

clone size: few
J gene: TRBJ1-2
V gene: TRBV12-3/TRBV12-4
D gene: .
CDR3 DNA: TGTGCCAGCAGTGGGCAGCCTTATGGCTACACCTTC
CDR3 protein: CASSGQPYGYTF

clone size: .
J gene: TRBJ1-2
V gene: TRBV2
D gene: TRBD1
CDR3 DNA: TGTGCCAGCACTCCGGGACAGGGGGCGAACTATGGCTACACCTTC
CDR3 protein: CASTPGQGANYGYTF

clone size: .
J gene: TRBJ1-3
V gene: TRBV11-2
D gene: .
CDR3 DNA: TGTGCCAGCAGCTTGGGGGCCCTGGACACCATATATTTT
CDR3 protein: CASSLGALDTIYF

clone size: .
J gene: TRBJ1-2
V gene: TRBV24-1
D gene: .
CDR3 DNA: TGTGCCACCAGTCTAGACGGGTATGGCTACACCTTC
CDR3 protein: CATSLDGYGYTF

clone size: .
J gene: TRBJ1-6
V gene: TRBV6-5
D gene: .
CDR3 DNA: TGTGCCAGCAGTAGTACTACCAATTCACCCCTCCACTTT
CDR3 protein: CASSSTTNSPLHF

clone size: .
J gene: TRBJ1-4
V gene: TRBV29-1
D gene: .
CDR3 DNA: TGCAGCGTTCGAAGGGGATCCATGACTAATGAAAAACTGTTTTTT
CDR3 protein: CSVRRGSMTNEKLFF

clone size: .
J gene: TRBJ2-7
V gene: TRBV2
D gene: .
CDR3 DNA: TGTGCCAGCAGTTCAGGGTTGGGTCTCTACGAGCAGTACTTC
CDR3 protein: CASSSGLGLYEQYF

clone size: .
J gene: TRBJ2-2
V gene: TRBV28
D gene: TRBD2
CDR3 DNA: TGTGCCAGCCGGACTAGCGGGAGGACCGGGGAGCTGTTTTTT
CDR3 protein: CASRTSGRTGELFF

clone size: .
J gene: TRBJ1-2
V gene: TRBV6-5
D gene: TRBD1
CDR3 DNA: TGTGCCAGCATCAAGGACAGGGGACGGTATGGCTACACCTTC
CDR3 protein: CASIKDRGRYGYTF

clone size: .
J gene: TRBJ1-3
V gene: TRBV4-1
D gene: .
CDR3 DNA: TGCGCCAGCAGCCAAGATCAGTATGGAGCGAGGGGAAACACCATATATTTT
CDR3 protein: CASSQDQYGARGNTIYF

clone size: .
J gene: TRBJ2-2
V gene: TRBV13
D gene: .
CDR3 DNA: TGTGCCAGCAGCCTGGGGGGCGGGAGTGTTAACACCGGGGAGCTGTTTTTT
CDR3 protein: CASSLGGGSVNTGELFF

clone size: .
J gene: TRBJ1-2
V gene: TRBV19
D gene: .
CDR3 DNA: TGTGCCAGTAGCGCTAAAGACAGACCCTATGGCTACACCTTC
CDR3 protein: CASSAKDRPYGYTF

clone size: medium-sized
J gene: TRBJ2-3
V gene: TRBV4-2
D gene: TRBD2
CDR3 DNA: TGTGCCAGCAGCCAAGAAAAGCGGGAGGTGAACACAGATACGCAGTATTTT
CDR3 protein: CASSQEKREVNTDTQYF

clone size: few
J gene: TRBJ2-6
V gene: TRBV30
D gene: .
CDR3 DNA: TGTGCCTGGGGCCAGGGTAGCTCTGGGGCCAACGTCCTGACTTTC
CDR3 protein: CAWGQGSSGANVLTF

clone size: .
J gene: TRBJ1-2
V gene: TRBV30
D gene: TRBD1
CDR3 DNA: TGTGCCGGCGGGACAGGGAACGGCTACACCTTC
CDR3 protein: CAGGTGNGYTF

clone size: .
J gene: TRBJ2-7
V gene: TRBV29-1
D gene: TRBD1
CDR3 DNA: TGCAGCGTTGGAGACAGGGCAACCTCGGAGCAGTACTTC
CDR3 protein: CSVGDRATSEQYF

clone size: once
J gene: TRBJ1-5
V gene: TRBV6-5
D gene: .
CDR3 DNA: TGTGCCAGCAGTTTAATCAGGGATCAGCCCCAGCATTTT
CDR3 protein: CASSLIRDQPQHF

clone size: .
J gene: TRBJ1-2
V gene: TRBV2
D gene: TRBD1
CDR3 DNA: TGTGCCGACAAGGAGACAGGGGGTAACTATGGCTACACCTTC
CDR3 protein: CADKETGGNYGYTF

clone size: .
J gene: TRBJ1-6
V gene: TRBV5-5
D gene: .
CDR3 DNA: TGTGCCAGCAGCCCCCGCCAGGGAGGGAATAATTCACCCCTCCACTTT
CDR3 protein: CASSPRQGGNNSPLHF

clone size: .
J gene: TRBJ2-5
V gene: TRBV29-1
D gene: TRBD2
CDR3 DNA: TGCAGCGTTGTAGCGGGAGACGAGACCCAGTACTTC
CDR3 protein: CSVVAGDETQYF

clone size: few
J gene: TRBJ2-7
V gene: TRBV4-2
D gene: TRBD2
CDR3 DNA: TGTGCCAGCAGCCAAGATAAGGGACTAGCGGGAGTCTACGAGCAGTACTTC
CDR3 protein: CASSQDKGLAGVYEQYF

clone size: .
J gene: TRBJ2-2
V gene: TRBV5-1
D gene: TRBD2
CDR3 DNA: TGCGCCAGCAGCGGACTAGCGGAGAACACCGGGGAGCTGTTTTTT
CDR3 protein: CASSGLAENTGELFF

clone size: .
J gene: TRBJ2-1
V gene: TRBV4-1
D gene: .
CDR3 DNA: TGCGCCAGCAGCCAAGAGCCCCTCGGCGGGCCGGTCAACAATGAGCAGTTCTTC
CDR3 protein: CASSQEPLGGPVNNEQFF

clone size: few
J gene: TRBJ2-7
V gene: TRBV7-2
D gene: TRBD1
CDR3 DNA: TGTGCCAGCAGCCCGCCCCAGGGGGCGGACGACGAGCAGTACTTC
CDR3 protein: CASSPPQGADDEQYF

clone size: .
J gene: TRBJ1-3
V gene: TRBV11-3
D gene: .
CDR3 DNA: TGTGCCAGCAGCTTCGGTCCGAGCTCTGGAAACACCATATATTTT
CDR3 protein: CASSFGPSSGNTIYF

clone size: .
J gene: TRBJ2-7
V gene: TRBV7-3
D gene: TRBD2
CDR3 DNA: TGTGCCAGCAGCCTAACCGGGACTAGCGGGAGTATCTACGAGCAGTACTTC
CDR3 protein: CASSLTGTSGSIYEQYF

clone size: .
J gene: TRBJ2-3
V gene: TRBV5-4
D gene: TRBD2
CDR3 DNA: TGTGCCAGCAGCGCGGGACTAGCGGGAGCAGATACGCAGTATTTT
CDR3 protein: CASSAGLAGADTQYF

clone size: .
J gene: TRBJ1-1
V gene: TRBV5-1
D gene: .
CDR3 DNA: TGCGCCAGCAGCTTGGAAGTCGGGGGGAACACTGAAGCTTTCTTT
CDR3 protein: CASSLEVGGNTEAFF

clone size: .
J gene: TRBJ2-1
V gene: TRBV18
D gene: .
CDR3 DNA: TGTGCCAGCTCACCACCGGCGGTAAATGAGCAGTTCTTC
CDR3 protein: CASSPPAVNEQFF

clone size: once
J gene: TRBJ2-7
V gene: TRBV10-1
D gene: .
CDR3 DNA: TGCGCCAGCAACCTTCGGCGGAGGGAGCCCTACGAGCAGTACTTC
CDR3 protein: CASNLRRREPYEQYF

clone size: once
J gene: TRBJ2-3
V gene: TRBV5-1
D gene: .
CDR3 DNA: TGCGCCAGCAGCTTAATGATCGCGGTTAGCACAGATACGCAGTATTTT
CDR3 protein: CASSLMIAVSTDTQYF

clone size: .
J gene: TRBJ1-3
V gene: TRBV4-1
D gene: TRBD1
CDR3 DNA: TGCGCCAGCAGCCAAGAAGGGGGCGACGCTGGAAACACCATATATTTT
CDR3 protein: CASSQEGGDAGNTIYF

clone size: .
J gene: TRBJ1-1
V gene: TRBV12-3/TRBV12-4
D gene: .
CDR3 DNA: TGTGCCAGCACCAGGACCCCGGGGACTGAAGCTTTCTTT
CDR3 protein: CASTRTPGTEAFF

clone size: .
J gene: TRBJ2-1
V gene: TRBV9
D gene: .
CDR3 DNA: TGTGCCAGCAGCGTAGGGGACAATCTATCCAATGAGCAGTTCTTC
CDR3 protein: CASSVGDNLSNEQFF

clone size: .
J gene: TRBJ2-4
V gene: TRBV9
D gene: .
CDR3 DNA: TGTGCCTTCAGGCGCTCGGCTAACATTCAGTACTTC
CDR3 protein: CAFRRSANIQYF

clone size: .
J gene: TRBJ2-2
V gene: TRBV11-2
D gene: TRBD2
CDR3 DNA: TGTGCCAGCAGCTCCCTAAGCGGGAGGGCCGGGGAGCTGTTTTTT
CDR3 protein: CASSSLSGRAGELFF

clone size: once
J gene: TRBJ2-6
V gene: TRBV19
D gene: TRBD1
CDR3 DNA: TGTGCCAGTAGTACGGGACAGGTAATCTCTGGGGCCAACGTCCTGACTTTC
CDR3 protein: CASSTGQVISGANVLTF

clone size: .
J gene: TRBJ2-5
V gene: TRBV9
D gene: TRBD2
CDR3 DNA: TGTGCCAGCAGCCCCCGGCTAGCGGGACTCCAAGAGACCCAGTACTTC
CDR3 protein: CASSPRLAGLQETQYF

clone size: once
J gene: TRBJ2-7
V gene: TRBV19
D gene: TRBD2
CDR3 DNA: TGTGCCAGTAGTATAGCTGGACTAGCGGGGATCTACGAGCAGTACTTC
CDR3 protein: CASSIAGLAGIYEQYF

clone size: .
J gene: TRBJ1-1
V gene: TRBV19
D gene: .
CDR3 DNA: TGTGCCAGTAGTATCATCCGGGATACTGAAGCTTTCTTT
CDR3 protein: CASSIIRDTEAFF

clone size: .
J gene: TRBJ1-1
V gene: TRBV18
D gene: .
CDR3 DNA: TGTGCCAGCTCACAGTCTGAATGGGGGGTGAGGGCTGAAGCTTTCTTT
CDR3 protein: CASSQSEWGVRAEAFF

clone size: .
J gene: TRBJ1-4
V gene: TRBV3-1/TRBV3-2
D gene: .
CDR3 DNA: TGTGCCAGCAGCCAAGCAGGGGATGGAGAAAAACTGTTTTTT
CDR3 protein: CASSQAGDGEKLFF

clone size: .
J gene: TRBJ2-1
V gene: TRBV13
D gene: TRBD2
CDR3 DNA: TGTGCCAGCAGAACGTTCGGTCAGCGGGAGGTCAATGAGCAGTTCTTC
CDR3 protein: CASRTFGQREVNEQFF

clone size: .
J gene: TRBJ1-1
V gene: TRBV5-8
D gene: .
CDR3 DNA: TGTGCCAGCAGCCCGGTCCTGGACACTGAAGCTTTCTTT
CDR3 protein: CASSPVLDTEAFF

clone size: .
J gene: TRBJ1-4
V gene: TRBV15
D gene: TRBD1
CDR3 DNA: TGTGCCACCAGCAGAGCCGCCAGGGGGCCTGAAAAACTGTTTTTT
CDR3 protein: CATSRAARGPEKLFF

clone size: .
J gene: TRBJ1-1
V gene: TRBV4-2
D gene: .
CDR3 DNA: TGTGCCAGCCGCGGGATGGGGGACACTGAAGCTTTCTTT
CDR3 protein: CASRGMGDTEAFF

clone size: .
J gene: TRBJ2-7
V gene: TRBV19
D gene: TRBD2
CDR3 DNA: TGTGCCAGTAGTTTGCCGGGACTAGCAGTATACGAGCAGTACTTC
CDR3 protein: CASSLPGLAVYEQYF